This passage covers 3 T cell receptor beta chains from one sample sequenced in a study of monozygotic twins with inflammatory bowel disease. With the 5' RACE reads reprocessed, TCRdb shows one record per CDR3 protein and no DNA. With about 300,000 distinct CDR3 sequences in the sample, the ten largest clones hold 5% to 6%. Sample: blood. All receptors come from a human donor with ulcerative colitis or Crohn's disease, or a healthy co-twin of an affected twin (not recorded which).

This rearrangement joins TRBV20-1 to TRBJ2-6; TCRdb designates TRBD1, a call that cannot be tested without DNA. Germline assignment: CDR1 DFQATT and CDR2 SNEGSKA (reference sequence). This CDR3 is 12 amino acids long. CDR3 protein: CSAVREGNVLTF.

This chain links TRBV6-2 or TRBV6-3 with TRBJ1-1. Germline V gene sequence: CDR1 MNHEY, CDR2 SVGEGT. This CDR3 has 13 amino acids. The CDR3 protein is CASIRSNGAEAFF.

CDR3 sequence: CASSLPGASETQYF. This rearrangement joins TRBV27 to TRBJ2-5; with no DNA, the TCRdb D assignment of TRBD1 cannot be verified. This CDR3 has 14 residues. The germline V gene has CDR1 MNHEY and CDR2 SMNVEV (reference sequence).